The sequence of this T cell receptor beta chain was determined in a study of T cells after somatic rescue of genetic block. Germline V gene data show CDR1 as MNHEY and CDR2 as SVGAGI. V was cut by 4 bases and J by 0 bases, with 9 bases left in between. CDR3 size: 15 residues. Some clones are missing from TCRdb's copy, which holds only in-frame ones; the method was immunoSEQ multiplex PCR. The top ten clones hold just under 3% of a sample with 68,000 or so clones, less than 95% of them seen once. Sequencing used peripheral blood mononuclear cells (PBMCs). This chain links TRBV6-5 with TRBJ2-2; D is ambiguous. The source of this sequence is a man between 35 and 55 years old. The CDR3 is CASSLSRANTGELFF. The CDR3 coding sequence is TGTGCCAGCAGTTTGAGTCGGGCGAACACCGGGGAGCTGTTTTTT.